A selection of T cell receptor beta chains follows, all from one sample in a study of blood T cell repertoires in COVID-19. The protocol was immunoSEQ multiplex PCR, while the TCRdb copy is restricted to in-frame clones and leaves out a portion. The table has 250,000 or so clones, 84% seen once. Source material: PBMCs or T cells enriched from blood (not recorded which). All receptors derive from a man in his sixties who had recovered from COVID-19. Each CDR3 is given with its conserved first and last residue. Fields, in order: D gene, V gene, J gene, clone size, CDR3 DNA, CDR3 protein. D genes are given only for firm matches. Expanded clones are given a class, and other clones once, few, many or no size at all.

>TRBD1|TRBV7-2|TRBJ1-2|NA
TGTGCCAGCAGCCCCGGGACAGGGATCAACTATGGCTACACCTTC
CASSPGTGINYGYTF
>NA|TRBV6-5|TRBJ2-1|NA
TGTGCCAGCATTCAGTACAATGAGCAGTTCTTC
CASIQYNEQFF
>TRBD1|TRBV19|TRBJ1-1|NA
TGTGCCAGTAGTTCTAGGACAGGGATGAACACTGAAGCTTTCTTT
CASSSRTGMNTEAFF
>TRBD2|TRBV10-3|TRBJ2-3|NA
TGTGCCACTGGTGGAGCGGGGGCAGATACGCAGTATTTT
CATGGAGADTQYF
>NA|TRBV2|TRBJ2-2|NA
TGTGCCAGCCAGACCTCAGGGTCAAGCGCCGGGGAGCTGTTTTTT
CASQTSGSSAGELFF
>NA|TRBV29-1|TRBJ1-1|NA
TGCAGCGTGAACAGGGCCTGGAACACTGAAGCTTTCTTT
CSVNRAWNTEAFF
>NA|TRBV19|TRBJ2-3|once
TGTGCCAGTAGCCTCCCTCAACGGGATACGCAGTATTTT
CASSLPQRDTQYF
>NA|TRBV18|TRBJ1-2|NA
TGTGCCAGCTCACCATCCCCCCCGGATTCCACGACGGGGAACTATGGCTACACCTTC
CASSPSPPDSTTGNYGYTF
>NA|TRBV11-1|TRBJ1-5|NA
TGTGCCAGCAGCCCGCGGGCCAACCAGCCCCAGCATTTT
CASSPRANQPQHF
>TRBD2|TRBV5-1|TRBJ2-7|NA
TGCGCCAGCAGCTTGGGCGGGAGGACAGCGAACTACGAGCAGTACTTC
CASSLGGRTANYEQYF
>TRBD1|TRBV7-9|TRBJ1-2|NA
TGTGCCAGCAGCCCTGCTCCGGGACAGGGTCCCTTTTTGAATGGCTACACCTTC
CASSPAPGQGPFLNGYTF
>TRBD2|TRBV10-3|TRBJ2-3|NA
TGTGCCATCACAGTCCAAGCGGGGGACCGGGATACGCAGTATTTT
CAITVQAGDRDTQYF
>NA|TRBV9|TRBJ1-2|NA
TGTGCCAGCAGCGTGGGGGCCGGGGCTTATGGCTACACCTTC
CASSVGAGAYGYTF
>TRBD2|TRBV3-1/TRBV3-2|TRBJ2-5|NA
TGTGCCAGCAGCCAGAGACTAGCGGCGGAATTCCAAGAGACCCAGTACTTC
CASSQRLAAEFQETQYF
>NA|TRBV27|TRBJ2-7|few
TGTGCCAGCAGTTTAAGCAGGGCGAGTTACGAGCAGTACTTC
CASSLSRASYEQYF
>NA|TRBV5-4|TRBJ1-1|NA
TGTGCCAGCAGCTTGGACAGAGTGAACACTGAAGCTTTCTTT
CASSLDRVNTEAFF